This entry describes one T cell receptor (beta chain). The antigen is unknown. PCR was performed a second time for about 7 to 12 cycles using a sample-barcoded 5' primer and a J-beta primer mix. Through a template-switch adaptor with 12 random nucleotides, each cDNA molecule received a tag. Each CDR3 protein is one row after TCRdb ran MiXCR on the 5' RACE reads. The sample includes hundreds of thousands of distinct CDR3 sequences, more than 40% of them seen just once. The data were obtained in a study of blood T cells in healthy people across ages. General observations from the study: The long-lived group displayed more naive CD4+ cells, plus higher diversity, than the aged donors did.

V lost 2 bases and J 4 bases, leaving 11 bases between the germline ends. From germline, CDR1 is MNHNY and CDR2 SVGAGI (reference sequence). The CDR3 runs 14 residues. Sequencing was carried out using blood. The receptor comes from a woman aged 60-75 years in good health. This rearrangement joins TRBV6-6 to TRBJ1-2; no firm D call. CDR3 nucleotide sequence: TGTGCCAGCAGTTACGAACGGCTGCCCTATGGCTACACCTTC. Its translation: CASSYERLPYGYTF.